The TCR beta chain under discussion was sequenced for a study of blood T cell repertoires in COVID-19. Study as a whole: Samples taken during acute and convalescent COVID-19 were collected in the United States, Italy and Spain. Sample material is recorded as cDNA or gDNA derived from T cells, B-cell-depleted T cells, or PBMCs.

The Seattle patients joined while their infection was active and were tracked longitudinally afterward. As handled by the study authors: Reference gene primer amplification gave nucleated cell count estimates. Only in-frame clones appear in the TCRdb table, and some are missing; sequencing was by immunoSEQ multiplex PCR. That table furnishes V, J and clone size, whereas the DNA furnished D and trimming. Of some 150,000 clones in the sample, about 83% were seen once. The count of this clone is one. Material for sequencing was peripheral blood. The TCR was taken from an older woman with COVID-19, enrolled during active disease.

CDR3 loop: CASRTGTGDNQPQHF. The CDR3 coding sequence is TGCGCCAGCAGAACCGGGACAGGGGATAATCAGCCCCAGCATTTT. The chain combines TRBV5-1 with TRBJ1-5; 10 nucleotides agree with TRBD1. This CDR3 spans 15 amino acids. V shed 5 bases, J shed 4 bases, and the junction held 6 bases outside the gene matches. CDR1 is SGHRS and CDR2 is YFSETQ in the germline V gene. Supplemented by reference TRBV5-1 and TRBJ1-5, the full variable domain reads KAGVTQTPRYLIKTRGQQVTLSCSPISGHRSVSWYQQTPGQGLQFLFEYFSETQRNKGNFPGRFSGRQFSNSRSEMNVSTLELGDSALYLCASRTGTGDNQPQHFGDGTRLSIL.